These T cell receptor beta chains were read from a single sample in a study of post-analysis software for immune sequencing data. TCRdb re-called the PCR reads through MiXCR, storing one row per CDR3 protein. The sample has roughly 400,000 distinct CDR3 sequences; approximately 42% are singletons. What was sequenced was blood. These receptors were collected from a girl aged 2-10 years with multiple sclerosis. The CDR3 runs from the conserved cysteine through the conserved F or W. D genes are given only for firm matches. Size is stated for part of the rows, as once, few or many counts, or as a class when the clone is expanded.

v_gene	abundance	j_gene	d_gene	CDR3nt	CDR3aa
TRBV12-3/TRBV12-4	few	TRBJ1-1	.	TGTGCCAGCAGTTTAGGGGTGGCTGAAGCTTTCTTT	CASSLGVAEAFF
TRBV6-5	.	TRBJ2-3	TRBD1	TGTGCCAGCAAACTACAGGGGGCGAATACAGATACGCAGTATTTT	CASKLQGANTDTQYF
TRBV28	few	TRBJ2-3	.	TGTGCCAGCAGTTCCCCCAGTGTCGGGGGTTACCGACCAGATACGCAGTATTTT	CASSSPSVGGYRPDTQYF
TRBV12-3/TRBV12-4	.	TRBJ1-6	TRBD1	TGTGCCAGCAGTTCCGACAGGGGCATGAATTCACCCCTCCACTTT	CASSSDRGMNSPLHF
TRBV5-1	few	TRBJ2-7	.	TGCGCCAGCACACGGACACCTTCCTACGAGCAGTACTTC	CASTRTPSYEQYF
TRBV6-2/TRBV6-3	.	TRBJ2-7	.	TGTACCAGCAGTCAGGGTTCCGAGCAGTACTTC	CTSSQGSEQYF
TRBV5-1	.	TRBJ2-5	.	TGCGCCAGCAGCTTGGGTCGGGATAGGGCAATGTACCAAGAGACCCAGTACTTC	CASSLGRDRAMYQETQYF
TRBV12-3/TRBV12-4	few	TRBJ2-1	TRBD1	TGTGCCAGCAGTTCCCAGGGACAGTCAGAGCAGTTCTTC	CASSSQGQSEQFF
TRBV29-1	once	TRBJ2-5	TRBD1	TGCAGCGTCACTCAGGACAGGCACCAAGAGACCCAGTACTTC	CSVTQDRHQETQYF
TRBV6-5	.	TRBJ1-2	TRBD1	TGTGCCAGCAGCCACCGGGGGGACAGCGGAGGCTACACCTTC	CASSHRGDSGGYTF
TRBV7-3	.	TRBJ2-2	.	TGTGCCAGCAGCTCTGGACCTTCGGCCGGGGAGCTGTTTTTT	CASSSGPSAGELFF
TRBV4-1	.	TRBJ2-5	.	TGCGCCAGCAGCCAAGCAGGGGTCTGGGAGACCCAGTACTTC	CASSQAGVWETQYF
TRBV7-2	.	TRBJ2-5	.	TGTGCCAGCAGCGGCCCGCCCTCTGAGACCCAGTACTTC	CASSGPPSETQYF
TRBV11-2	few	TRBJ2-3	.	TGTGCCAGCAGCAATGGAGGGGGGTCTTTTGGGACAGATACGCAGTATTTT	CASSNGGGSFGTDTQYF
TRBV7-2	.	TRBJ2-2	TRBD2	TGTGCCAGCAGCTGGCGGCTAGCGGGAAATACCGGGGAGCTGTTTTTT	CASSWRLAGNTGELFF
TRBV6-5	few	TRBJ2-7	.	TGTGCCAGCAACACCGGGACTGCTAACTACGAGCAGTACTTC	CASNTGTANYEQYF
TRBV29-1	.	TRBJ2-3	TRBD1	TGCAGCGTCCGGGACAGGGTCATCACAGATACGCAGTATTTT	CSVRDRVITDTQYF
TRBV7-9	.	TRBJ1-4	TRBD1	TGTGCCAGCAGCGTGACTCTACAGGGGGCGCAGGAAAAACTGTTTTTT	CASSVTLQGAQEKLFF
TRBV10-3	.	TRBJ2-1	TRBD2	TGTGCCGTCGGGACTAGCGGGACAGGTCCAATGGGTGAGCAGTTCTTC	CAVGTSGTGPMGEQFF
TRBV28	.	TRBJ2-7	TRBD2	TGTGCCAGCAGTTTGGAAGGGATTGGGGAAGCGGGAGGATGGGGAGAGTACTTC	CASSLEGIGEAGGWGEYF
TRBV5-1	few	TRBJ2-7	.	TGCGCCAGCAGGAAATATTACGAGCAGTACTTC	CASRKYYEQYF
TRBV5-1	.	TRBJ2-7	TRBD1	TGCGCCAGCAGCTTGATGAGGACAGGCAACTCCTACGAGCAGTACTTC	CASSLMRTGNSYEQYF
TRBV24-1	.	TRBJ1-2	.	TGTGCCACCAGTGATGCGGAGCGAAATGGCTACACCTTC	CATSDAERNGYTF
TRBV5-1	.	TRBJ2-1	.	TGCGCCAGCAGCCTGGAGGGTTTCTCCGATGAGCAGTTCTTC	CASSLEGFSDEQFF
TRBV10-3	few	TRBJ2-1	.	TGTGCCATCAGTGAAACCTCTAGAGGGGTCTACAATGAGCAGTTCTTC	CAISETSRGVYNEQFF
TRBV9	few	TRBJ2-7	TRBD1	TGTGCCAGCAGCGTAGGGGACAGGGGTTACGAGCAGTACTTC	CASSVGDRGYEQYF
TRBV6-2/TRBV6-3	once	TRBJ1-2	.	TGTGCCAGCACCCGCGAATCCTTCCCGCGCCCCTATGGCTACACCTTC	CASTRESFPRPYGYTF
TRBV29-1	.	TRBJ2-3	.	TGCAGCGTTGAGGCGGAGCAGAGCACAGATACGCAGTATTTT	CSVEAEQSTDTQYF
TRBV12-3/TRBV12-4	.	TRBJ1-1	.	TGTGCCAGCAACTCGAACACTGAAGCTTTCTTT	CASNSNTEAFF
TRBV7-9	few	TRBJ2-7	.	TGTGCCAGCAGCTTAGAAGATGAACTCGAGCAGTACTTC	CASSLEDELEQYF
TRBV6-1	once	TRBJ1-5	.	TGTGCCAGCACATCGGACGCGCCAGGGATACAGCCCCAGCATTTT	CASTSDAPGIQPQHF
TRBV28	many	TRBJ2-7	.	TGTGCCAGCAGCCCGGGGTTCTACGAGCAGTACTTC	CASSPGFYEQYF
TRBV5-1	few	TRBJ2-5	TRBD1	TGCGCCAGCAGCCAACTAGGGACAGTTCAAGAGACCCAGTACTTC	CASSQLGTVQETQYF
TRBV12-3/TRBV12-4	few	TRBJ2-3	TRBD2	TGTGCCAGCAGTTTCCTTTTAGCGGGGGGGCGATCAGATACGCAGTATTTT	CASSFLLAGGRSDTQYF
TRBV25-1	.	TRBJ1-4	.	TGTGTCAGCAGTGACCTGAGGGAAAAACTGTTTTTT	CVSSDLREKLFF
TRBV24-1	.	TRBJ1-2	.	TGTGCCACCAGTGGTAATAACAGGGATACTAAAGCCTATGGCTACACCTTC	CATSGNNRDTKAYGYTF
TRBV28	few	TRBJ2-7	.	TGTGCCAGCAGGGCCTGGCGGGGTAACCACGAGCAGTACTTC	CASRAWRGNHEQYF
TRBV3-1	.	TRBJ2-3	.	TGTGCCAGCAGCCTCCAGGTTTTCGCAGATACGCAGTATTTT	CASSLQVFADTQYF
TRBV7-7	.	TRBJ2-1	.	TGTGCTAGCAGTTCCCTCCTAGGGTCCTGCAATGAGCAGTTCTTC	CASSSLLGSCNEQFF
TRBV24-1	.	TRBJ2-5	TRBD2	TGTGCCACCAGCCGGACTAGCGGGAGACATGAGCAGTACTTT	CATSRTSGRHEQYF
TRBV28	.	TRBJ1-1	.	TGTGCCAGCAGTTTCCCTCCTTTTGGGGGAAGCGGGACTGAAGCTTTCTTT	CASSFPPFGGSGTEAFF
TRBV4-2	.	TRBJ2-5	.	TGTGCCAGCAGCCAAGCGGGTAGGGCCACAGGGAAAGAGACCCAGTACTTC	CASSQAGRATGKETQYF
TRBV12-3/TRBV12-4	few	TRBJ2-1	.	TGTGCCAGCAGTTTTGCTAGCAGGTCCTACAATGAGCAGTTCTTC	CASSFASRSYNEQFF
TRBV4-1	few	TRBJ2-7	.	TGCGCCAGCAGCCAAGTGCGGGGGCTGTACGAGCAGTACTTC	CASSQVRGLYEQYF
TRBV20-1	.	TRBJ1-2	TRBD1	TGCAGTGCTAGAGATCCCAAGACAGGGGGCTATGGCTACACCTTC	CSARDPKTGGYGYTF
TRBV7-2	.	TRBJ1-2	TRBD1	TGTGCCAGCAGCCGGAACAGGGGGCGAGACTATGGCTACACCTTC	CASSRNRGRDYGYTF
TRBV12-3/TRBV12-4	.	TRBJ2-7	.	TGTGCCAGCAGACCGGAGGTATACTACGAGCAGTACTTC	CASRPEVYYEQYF
TRBV29-1	few	TRBJ1-2	TRBD1	TGCAGCGCCGGGACAGGGCATGGCTACACCTTC	CSAGTGHGYTF
TRBV9	.	TRBJ2-7	.	TGTGCCAGCAGCGTAGCCGCAGGAGTCATGTACGAGCAGTACTTC	CASSVAAGVMYEQYF
TRBV9	few	TRBJ2-1	TRBD2	TGTGCCAGCAGCTTGACTAGCGGGGCCTACTCCTACAATGAGCAGTTCTTC	CASSLTSGAYSYNEQFF